One and the same sample provided the 10 T cell receptor beta chains below, sequenced in a study of Graves' ophthalmopathy and Graves' hyperthyroidism. Using RNA transcripts, the TCR beta CDR3 regions were amplified. RT-PCR was first run with HTBI primers, then multiplex PCR in a second round. TCRdb itself ran the multiplex PCR reads through MiXCR, one entry per CDR3 protein. The sample consists of 360,000 or so distinct CDR3 sequences, about 16% of them appearing once. The sequenced sample consisted of peripheral blood. Receptor source: a woman aged 18-29 years with Graves' ophthalmopathy.

This clonotype was found many times. The chain links TRBV19 to TRBJ1-1; 11 bases align to TRBD1. Germline assignment: CDR1 LNHDA and CDR2 SQIVND (reference sequence). The J segment lost 0 bases and the V segment lost 0 bases, leaving 9 bases of the junction unmatched. The length of the CDR3 is 19 residues. The CDR3 region is CASSIDRLGTGGLNTEAFF. CDR3 bases: TGTGCCAGTAGTATAGATCGCCTTGGGACAGGGGGACTGAACACTGAAGCTTTCTTT.

This clonotype was counted at least ten times. The V and J genes are TRBV4-1 and TRBJ2-7; D call uncertain. The germline V gene encodes CDR1 MGHRA and CDR2 YSYEKL. CDR3 size: 15 residues. V gave up 2 bases and J gave up 6 bases, with 17 bases separating them. This CDR3 is CASSQIGRQKSEQYF. The DNA of the CDR3 is TGCGCCAGCAGCCAAATTGGCAGGCAGAAATCCGAGCAGTACTTC.

This rearrangement joins TRBV18 to TRBJ2-5, with D possibly TRBD2 on 6 matching bases. V dropped 3 bases and J dropped 2 bases, with 19 bases sitting between them. This CDR3 comprises 17 residues. Germline V gene lookup returns CDR1 KGHSH and CDR2 LQKENI. CDR3 sequence (DNA): TGTGCCAGCTCACCTATGGACGGGACTCAGACTCAAGAGACCCAGTACTTC. It translates to CASSPMDGTQTQETQYF.

This clonotype has ten or more counts. The V and J genes are TRBV5-1 and TRBJ2-6; possibly TRBD1 or TRBD2 for D (5 bases each). The length of the CDR3 is 17 residues. The V gene's germline CDR1 is SGHRS and CDR2 YFSETQ. Trimming left V 2 bases short and J 0 bases short, with 12 bases between. The CDR3 nucleotides are TGCGCCAGCAGCTTTGGGACGGGGACCTCTGGGGCCAACGTCCTGACTTTC. Residues: CASSFGTGTSGANVLTF.

This clonotype has ten or more counts. The V call is TRBV6-2 or TRBV6-3, the J call TRBJ2-7, with a weak D call TRBD2 (5 bases). The CDR3 consists of 13 residues. The germline V and J ends were trimmed by 10 bases and 0 bases, with 13 bases remaining between them. Germline V gene data show CDR1 as MNHEY and CDR2 as SVGEGT. CDR3 DNA sequence: TGTGCCACCAGGTCTGGAGGCTCCTACGAGCAGTACTTC. Amino acid sequence: CATRSGGSYEQYF.

This clonotype has ten or more counts. The V call is TRBV6-1, the J call TRBJ1-1; unclear D gene. Trimming removed 2 bases from V and 6 bases from J, with 7 bases in between. This CDR3 comprises 12 residues. Germline CDR1 MNHNS, CDR2 SASEGT. CDR3 DNA sequence: TGTGCCAGCAGTGAACGAAGGGCTGAAGCTTTCTTT. Protein: CASSERRAEAFF.

This clonotype was seen at least ten times. The V and J genes are TRBV12-3 or TRBV12-4 and TRBJ2-5, with TRBD1 identical over 9 bases. V trimming: 3 bases; J trimming: 3 bases; junction bases outside the gene matches: 11. CDR3 length equals 17 residues. The CDR3 DNA sequence: TGTGCCAGCAGTTTCCCCACGGGACAGGGCAGAAAAGAGACCCAGTACTTC. Encoded protein: CASSFPTGQGRKETQYF.

This clonotype was seen ten or more times. V usage is TRBV10-1 and J usage is TRBJ1-5; 9 positions match TRBD1. V trimming: 11 bases; J trimming: 4 bases; junction bases outside the gene matches: 9. The CDR3 contains 14 residues. Germline loops: CDR1 WNHNN, CDR2 SYGVQD (reference sequence). The CDR3 DNA reads as TGCGCCGGAAAGGGACAGGGTGTGAATCAGCCCCAGCATTTT. Translated: CAGKGQGVNQPQHF.

In this sample, this clonotype turned up many times. CDR3 sequence: CSVGNTGTGELFF. The CDR3 DNA reads TGCAGCGTCGGAAACACGGGCACCGGGGAGCTGTTTTTT. The chain couples TRBV29-1 to TRBJ2-2; no clear D gene. CDR1 SQVTM and CDR2 ANQGSEA come from the germline V gene. V was cut by 6 bases and J by 4 bases, with 12 bases left in between. CDR3 length equals 13 residues.

This clonotype was recorded at least ten times. The chain employs TRBV20-1 and TRBJ1-2, with TRBD1 matching over 8 bases. Germline V lookup: CDR1 DFQATT, CDR2 SNEGSKA (reference sequence). This CDR3 is built from 13 residues. The ends lost 6 bases at V and 5 bases at J; junction bases unmatched: 8. Written as DNA, the CDR3 is TGCAGTGCAACGACAGGGGCGGGGTATGGCTACACCTTC. Its translation is CSATTGAGYGYTF.